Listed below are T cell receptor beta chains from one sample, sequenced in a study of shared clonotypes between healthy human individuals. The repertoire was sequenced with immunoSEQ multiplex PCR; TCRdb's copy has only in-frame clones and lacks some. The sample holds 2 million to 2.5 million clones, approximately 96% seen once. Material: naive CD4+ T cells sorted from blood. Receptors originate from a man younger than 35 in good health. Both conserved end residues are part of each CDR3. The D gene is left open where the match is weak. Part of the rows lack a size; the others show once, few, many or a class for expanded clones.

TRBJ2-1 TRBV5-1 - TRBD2 TGCGCCAGCAGCCCGGGGACTAGCGGGACCAGCTCCTACAATGAGCAGTTCTTC CASSPGTSGTSSYNEQFF
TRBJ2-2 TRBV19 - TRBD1 TGTGCCAGCGGACAGGGAAGGAACACCGGGGAGCTGTTTTTT CASGQGRNTGELFF
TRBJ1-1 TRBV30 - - TGTGCCTGGAGCGGGGGGAACACTGAAGCTTTCTTT CAWSGGNTEAFF
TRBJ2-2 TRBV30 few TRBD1 TGTGCCTGGAGGTACAGGGGGGTGAACACCGGGGAGCTGTTTTTT CAWRYRGVNTGELFF
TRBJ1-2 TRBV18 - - TGTGCCAGCTCAGAGACACAGGGAGTGGGCTATGGCTACACCTTC CASSETQGVGYGYTF
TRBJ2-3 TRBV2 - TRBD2 TGTGCCAGCACTTCTAGCGGCCGCACAGATACGCAGTATTTT CASTSSGRTDTQYF
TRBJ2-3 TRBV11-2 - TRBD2 TGTGCCAGCAGCTTAGTAGCTAGCGGGAGGGGTACAGATACGCAGTATTTT CASSLVASGRGTDTQYF
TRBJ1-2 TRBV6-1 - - TGTGCCAGCAGTGAACAGGGACACAACTATGGCTACACCTTC CASSEQGHNYGYTF
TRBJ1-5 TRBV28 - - TGTGCCAGCAGTTCCGGGACCGGCAATCAGCCCCAGCATTTT CASSSGTGNQPQHF
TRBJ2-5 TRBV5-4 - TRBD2 TGTGCCAGCAGCTTAGGACTAGCGGGAGCAGCAGAGACCCAGTACTTC CASSLGLAGAAETQYF
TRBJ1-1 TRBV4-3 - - TGCGCCAGCAGCCAAGATTTAGGCGCGGGGAGTGAAGCTTTCTTT CASSQDLGAGSEAFF
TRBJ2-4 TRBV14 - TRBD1 TGTGCCAGCAGCCAAGGGGACAGGGGCATTCAGTACTTC CASSQGDRGIQYF
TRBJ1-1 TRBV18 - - TGTGCCAGCTCACCGTCCGGGAGGAACACTGAAGCTTTCTTT CASSPSGRNTEAFF
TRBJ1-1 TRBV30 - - TGTGCCTGGAGTTTGGGGCAGGGAACTGAAGCTTTCTTT CAWSLGQGTEAFF
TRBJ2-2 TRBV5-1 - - TGCGCCAGCAGCTTGGCTTCCTGGACGGAGAACACCGGGGAGCTGTTTTTT CASSLASWTENTGELFF
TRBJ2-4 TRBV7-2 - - TGTGCCAGCAGCTTAGGCGATTGGGGCCAAAAAAACATTCAGTACTTC CASSLGDWGQKNIQYF
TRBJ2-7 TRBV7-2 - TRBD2 TGTGCCAGCAGCTTAGCTGGCGGGAGCGGCGAGCAGTACTTC CASSLAGGSGEQYF
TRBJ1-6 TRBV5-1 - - TGCGCCAGCAGCTTGGGACCAGGGGAATCACCCCTCCACTTT CASSLGPGESPLHF